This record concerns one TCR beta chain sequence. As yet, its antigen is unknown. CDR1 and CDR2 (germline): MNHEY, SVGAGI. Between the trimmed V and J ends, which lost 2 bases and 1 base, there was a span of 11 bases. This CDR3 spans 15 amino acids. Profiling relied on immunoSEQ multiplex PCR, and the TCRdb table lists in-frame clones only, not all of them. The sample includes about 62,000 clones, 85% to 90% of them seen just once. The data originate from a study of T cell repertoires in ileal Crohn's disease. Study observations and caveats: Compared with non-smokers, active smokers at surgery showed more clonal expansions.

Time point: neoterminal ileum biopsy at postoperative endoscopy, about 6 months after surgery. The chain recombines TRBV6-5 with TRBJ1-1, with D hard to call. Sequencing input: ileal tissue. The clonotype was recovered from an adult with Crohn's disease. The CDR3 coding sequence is TGTGCCAGCAGTTACGTAAAAGGGAGGAACACTGAAGCTTTCTTT. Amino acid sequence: CASSYVKGRNTEAFF.